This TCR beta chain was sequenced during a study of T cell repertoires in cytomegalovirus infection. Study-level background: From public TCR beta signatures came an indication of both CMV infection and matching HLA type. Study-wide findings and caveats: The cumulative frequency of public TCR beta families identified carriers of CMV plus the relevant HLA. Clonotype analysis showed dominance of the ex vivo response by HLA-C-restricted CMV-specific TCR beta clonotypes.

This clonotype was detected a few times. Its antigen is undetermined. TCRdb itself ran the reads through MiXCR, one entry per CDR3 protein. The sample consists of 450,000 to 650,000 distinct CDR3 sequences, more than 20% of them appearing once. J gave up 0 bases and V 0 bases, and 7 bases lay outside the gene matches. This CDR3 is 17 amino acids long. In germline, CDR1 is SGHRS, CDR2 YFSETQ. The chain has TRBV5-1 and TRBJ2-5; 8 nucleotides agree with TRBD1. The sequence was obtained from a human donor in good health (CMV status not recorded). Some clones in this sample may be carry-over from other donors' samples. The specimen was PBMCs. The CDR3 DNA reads TGCGCCAGCAGCTTGGAGAGGACAGGGATGTACCAAGAGACCCAGTACTTC. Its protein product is CASSLERTGMYQETQYF.